Listed below are T cell receptor beta chains from one sample, sequenced in a study of OX40 agonist ivuxolimab in advanced cancers. This table comes from immunoSEQ multiplex PCR, and its TCRdb copy is limited to in-frame clones, with some not included. The data hold around 62,000 clones, with more than 70% observed a single time. Sequencing was performed on CD4+ or CD8+ T cells sorted from blood, taken in a trial of the OX40 agonist ivuxolimab. The receptor source for this set is an adult with an advanced solid tumor such as melanoma, head and neck, liver or kidney cancer. CDR3s include the opening cysteine and the closing phenylalanine or tryptophan. D genes are given only for firm matches. A row's size may be missing; if present it is once, few, many or a size class.

d_gene	j_gene	abundance	v_gene	CDR3nt	CDR3aa
NA	TRBJ2-7	NA	TRBV2	TGTGCCAGCAGAGGGGACGTCGGCGAGCAGTACTTC	CASRGDVGEQYF
NA	TRBJ2-6	NA	TRBV14	TGTGCCAGCAGCGCGTTTGGATCGGCCAACGTCCTGACTTTC	CASSAFGSANVLTF
NA	TRBJ1-5	NA	TRBV7-2	TGTGCCAGCAGCGCCCAACTCGGGGCCCATCAGCCCCAGCATTTT	CASSAQLGAHQPQHF
NA	TRBJ1-5	NA	TRBV10-2	TGCGCCAGCAGTGGGGCTGGGGGTGGGGGTCAGCCCCAGCATTTT	CASSGAGGGGQPQHF
NA	TRBJ2-2	NA	TRBV28	TGTGCCAGCGAGAGGCAGGGCGGGGAGCTGTTTTTT	CASERQGGELFF
NA	TRBJ1-4	NA	TRBV9	TGTGCCAGCAGCGCGCCGGGTAACCCTCCCGAAAAACTGTTTTTT	CASSAPGNPPEKLFF
NA	TRBJ1-2	NA	TRBV9	TGTGCCAGCAGCCAAATAGGGTACGGCTACACCTTC	CASSQIGYGYTF
NA	TRBJ2-7	NA	TRBV7-2	TGTGCCAGCAGCTTAGAGCACAGGGACGAGCAGTACTTC	CASSLEHRDEQYF
TRBD1	TRBJ2-3	NA	TRBV29-1	TGCAGCGTTGACGGGACAGGAGGGACAGATACGCAGTATTTT	CSVDGTGGTDTQYF
NA	TRBJ1-1	NA	TRBV7-3	TGTGCCAGCAGCTCCAGGGGAGACACTGAAGCTTTCTTT	CASSSRGDTEAFF
TRBD1	TRBJ2-3	NA	TRBV7-2	TGTGCCAGCGGTACGGACAGGGGGCGGGATACGCAGTATTTT	CASGTDRGRDTQYF
TRBD1	TRBJ1-2	NA	TRBV5-4	TGTGCCAGCAGCCCACCTATCGGACAGGGGATGCACTATGGCTACACCTTC	CASSPPIGQGMHYGYTF
NA	TRBJ2-7	NA	TRBV18	TGTGCCAGCTCACCACCGGACCTTGGGAGCTACGAGCAGTACTTC	CASSPPDLGSYEQYF
NA	TRBJ2-1	once	TRBV9	TGTGCCAGCAGCGCCCTTTCGACAGGCTCCTACAATGAGCAGTTCTTC	CASSALSTGSYNEQFF
NA	TRBJ2-7	NA	TRBV20-1	TGCAGTGCTCACAGGGTGAATGAGCAGTACTTC	CSAHRVNEQYF
NA	TRBJ2-1	once	TRBV6-1	TGTGCCAGCAGTGAATTGCCCGGGGTGAAGCAGTTCTTC	CASSELPGVKQFF
NA	TRBJ1-2	NA	TRBV19	TGTGCCAGTAGTATTTCAGGGTCCTATGGCTACACCTTC	CASSISGSYGYTF
NA	TRBJ2-2	NA	TRBV6-1	TGTGCCAGCAGTGTTCAAGGGGGGCGTACCGGGGAGCTGTTTTTT	CASSVQGGRTGELFF
NA	TRBJ1-2	NA	TRBV14	TGTGCCAGCAGCCAACTTGGCAGTAACTATGGCTACACCTTC	CASSQLGSNYGYTF
NA	TRBJ1-2	NA	TRBV6-1	TGTGCCAGCAGTGCCCAGTGGAGTCTTAACTATGGCTACACCTTC	CASSAQWSLNYGYTF
NA	TRBJ1-2	NA	TRBV5-1	TGCGCCAGCAGCTTGGCCTTGGTAGCTAACTATGGCTACACCTTC	CASSLALVANYGYTF
NA	TRBJ1-1	NA	TRBV15	TGTGCCACCAGCAGAGATCACGGCCGGACTTTCTTT	CATSRDHGRTFF
NA	TRBJ1-2	NA	TRBV7-2	TGTGCCAGCAGCTCGCCACCCCAGGGAGCAGGCGGCTACACCTTC	CASSSPPQGAGGYTF
TRBD2	TRBJ2-7	NA	TRBV7-2	TGTGCCAGCAGCCGCCCGGGGGTAGCGGGGGGTCTTAGCTCCTACGAGCAGTACTTC	CASSRPGVAGGLSSYEQYF
NA	TRBJ1-2	once	TRBV5-1	TGCGCCAGCAGCCTGTTGGGCCAGGGCGGAACTAGCTCCTATGGCTACACCTTC	CASSLLGQGGTSSYGYTF
NA	TRBJ2-2	NA	TRBV12-5	TGTGCTAGTGGTTTGGCTTACATGGCCGGGGAGCTGTTTTTT	CASGLAYMAGELFF
NA	TRBJ1-6	NA	TRBV7-9	TGTGCCAGCAGCCTTAGAAGCTCCTATAATTCACCCCTCCACTTT	CASSLRSSYNSPLHF
NA	TRBJ1-4	NA	TRBV6-6	TGTGCCAGCCGAGGGGCGAGTTCGGAAAAACTGTTTTTT	CASRGASSEKLFF
NA	TRBJ2-1	NA	TRBV12-1	TGTGCCAGTCCAGGGGGCACACAGTTGGATGAGCAGTTCTTC	CASPGGTQLDEQFF
TRBD1	TRBJ2-5	NA	TRBV9	TGTGCCAGCACCAAAGACAGGGGTTACCAAGAGACCCAGTACTTC	CASTKDRGYQETQYF
NA	TRBJ2-5	NA	TRBV7-2	TGTGCCAGCAGCTTTAACAGCGCCCAAGAGACCCAGTACTTC	CASSFNSAQETQYF
TRBD1	TRBJ1-5	NA	TRBV7-9	TGTGCCAGCAGCTTAGAAGGTACCGGGACAGTCTACAATCAGCCCCAGCATTTT	CASSLEGTGTVYNQPQHF
NA	TRBJ1-1	few	TRBV7-9	TGTGCCAGCAGCACGAACGCAGGGGCCGGGGACACTGAAGCTTTCTTT	CASSTNAGAGDTEAFF